Listed below are T cell receptor beta chains from one sample, sequenced in a study of post-analysis software for immune sequencing data. One entry per CDR3 protein, called by TCRdb with MiXCR from the PCR reads. Of about 560,000 distinct CDR3 sequences listed, about 40% are singletons. The material sequenced was blood. These receptors were collected from a girl between 5 and 17 years old with multiple sclerosis. Each CDR3 is given with its conserved first and last residue. Size tells how often a clone was seen (once, few, many) or the class of an expanded clone, and some rows leave it out.

15	.	TRBV27	CASSSILRQSYEQYF
14	.	TRBV27	CASSSTGQSYEQYF
12	.	TRBV7-2	CASSFNGGEQYF
16	.	TRBV5-1	CASSPPGLAGQETQYF
13	few	TRBV10-3	CAIRGDSYNEQFF
12	.	TRBV29-1	CSSRLRTDTQYF
13	.	TRBV6-5	CASKMSANNEQYF
13	many	TRBV5-1	CASSLDGTDTQYF
14	few	TRBV4-1	CASSPSGSEDEQYF
15	few	TRBV4-2	CASSQEWGTSYEQFF
15	few	TRBV20-1	CSARDDVGYQETQYF
17	.	TRBV6-1	CASSRGPSSGGADTQYF
15	.	TRBV10-3	CAISESGRTVNEQFF
14	.	TRBV12-3/TRBV12-4	CASSLGWVGEKLFF
12	.	TRBV20-1	CSARPLADTQYF
13	.	TRBV7-9	CASSRASSYEQYF
14	.	TRBV28	CASRAGLSTDTQYF
16	.	TRBV12-3/TRBV12-4	CASSPERLAGNNEQFF
16	few	TRBV10-3	CAISESGTEEQDTQYF
11	.	TRBV9	CASGVAGPVFF
15	few	TRBV7-8	CASSPDLDRDYGYTF
11	.	TRBV12-3/TRBV12-4	CASAREETQYF
15	few	TRBV29-1	CSVEPARDSYNEQFF
13	few	TRBV27	CASSLLGVNEQFF
13	many	TRBV20-1	CSARDGGDTEAFF
13	once	TRBV12-3/TRBV12-4	CASSPGHPHGYTF
15	.	TRBV21-1	CASSTPGQQNSPLHF
13	.	TRBV29-1	CSVDAGELNIQYF
14	.	TRBV7-8	CVSSPPTAGYEQYF
16	.	TRBV25-1	CASSESWGPPGAEAFF
15	few	TRBV9	CASSVGSFSRNIQYF
14	many	TRBV24-1	CATSDFRDTGELFF
12	few	TRBV12-3/TRBV12-4	CASSSVEETQYF
17	few	TRBV21-1	CASSKDSARGQDTEAFF
14	.	TRBV12-3/TRBV12-4	CASSFGGAGDEQYF
15	.	TRBV7-9	CASSPPLGGNEKLFF
15	.	TRBV12-3/TRBV12-4	CASSAEGTAYYEQYF
16	few	TRBV6-5	CASSYSGGTGWLEQYF
15	few	TRBV27	CASRRLGSSYNEQFF
14	.	TRBV3-1	CASSHGGTVEKLFF